These 26 T cell receptor beta chains originate from one sample sequenced in a study of siplizumab effects on memory and regulatory T cells. The assay was immunoSEQ multiplex PCR, and TCRdb's table has in-frame clones only and misses some. The repertoire has around 82,000 clones, just over 90% of them found once; the top ten carry roughly 5.2%. Sequenced: CD8+ T cells sorted from blood. These receptors were collected from a human donor in good health.

This chain links TRBV2 with TRBJ2-3; D is possibly TRBD2 (6 bases). The CDR3 has 13 residues. Looked up from germline, CDR1 is SNHLY and CDR2 is FYNNEI. Trimming shortened V by 3 bases and J by 3 bases, and 7 bases separated the two germline ends. The CDR3, as DNA: TGTGCCAGCAGTGAGACTAGTACAGATACGCAGTATTTT. This gives the protein CASSETSTDTQYF.

With regard to this clone: One junction end disagrees with the germline gene, perhaps due to a read error. The chain carries TRBV5-6 and TRBJ2-6, with a tentative D call TRBD1 (5 bases). CDR1 is SGHDT, CDR2 YYEEEE, per germline. This CDR3 has 15 amino acids. CDR3 region: CASSNGAAGSNVLTF. Written as DNA, the CDR3 is TGTGCCAGCTCTAATGGGGCGGCTGGGTCCAACGTCCTGACTTTC.

This clone has more than one count but fewer than ten. The CDR3, as DNA: TGTGCCAGCAGTTTGGGACAGTCCCCTAACTATGGCTACACCTTC. Its translation is CASSLGQSPNYGYTF. The chain combines TRBV27 with TRBJ1-2; 7 bases match TRBD1. The CDR3 is 15 amino acids. Trimming took 3 bases from V and 0 from J; bases not matched to a gene: 4. Looked up from germline, CDR1 is MNHEY and CDR2 is SMNVEV (reference sequence).

The chain is built from TRBV5-1 and TRBJ1-3; unclear D gene. The CDR3 is 15 residues long. Trimming left V 5 bases short and J 0 bases short, with 12 bases between. Germline V lookup: CDR1 SGHRS, CDR2 YFSETQ. The CDR3 DNA is TGCGCCAGCAGAACCGACGAAAGCTCTGGAAACACCATATATTTT. This encodes CASRTDESSGNTIYF.

This clone was picked up one time. The J gene is TRBJ2-1, the V gene TRBV9; the match to TRBD2 covers 9 bases. Trimming cost V 4 bases and J 5 bases; bases outside gene matches: 10. CDR1 SGDLS and CDR2 YYNGEE come from the germline V gene. The CDR3 totals 16 residues. CDR3 sequence: CASSFPWSGGNNEQFF. In nucleotides, the CDR3 is TGTGCCAGCAGCTTCCCGTGGAGCGGGGGGAACAATGAGCAGTTCTTC.

The chain has TRBV2 and TRBJ1-2, with D unclear. CDR1 is SNHLY, CDR2 FYNNEI, per germline. The V and J ends lost 3 bases and 3 bases respectively, with 5 bases between them. This CDR3 has 12 amino acids. CDR3 region: CASSEGYYGYTF. In nucleotides, the CDR3 is TGTGCCAGCAGTGAGGGGTACTATGGCTACACCTTC. Supplemented by reference TRBV2 and TRBJ1-2, the full variable domain reads EPEVTQTPSHQVTQMGQEVILRCVPISNHLYFYWYRQILGQKVEFLVSFYNNEISEKSEIFDDQFSVERPDGSNFTLKIRSTKLEDSAMYFCASSEGYYGYTFGSGTRLTVV.

The genes are TRBV4-2 and TRBJ1-1; D remains ambiguous. The V end lost 2 bases, the J end lost 1 base, and 5 bases lay between the germline ends. The CDR3 has 13 residues. Per the germline V gene, CDR1 is LGHNA and CDR2 is YNFKEQ. The CDR3 DNA reads TGTGCCAGCAGCCAACTTGGGAACACTGAAGCTTTCTTT. It specifies CASSQLGNTEAFF.

This chain uses TRBV2 with TRBJ2-1; TRBD1 matches at 7 bases. This CDR3 comprises 17 residues. Germline V CDR1 and CDR2: SNHLY, FYNNEI. The V gene end was trimmed by 5 bases and the J gene end by 9 bases; junction bases not matched to a gene: 19. Here the CDR3 reads CASSPEPGQPRYGEQFF. In nucleotides, the CDR3 is TGTGCCAGCAGTCCTGAGCCGGGACAGCCCAGATACGGTGAGCAGTTCTTC.

This clone was observed once. The V call is TRBV19, the J call TRBJ2-1; D unclear. CDR3 length: 13 residues. Germline V gives CDR1 LNHDA, CDR2 SQIVND (reference sequence). V lost 5 bases, J lost 2 bases, and 7 bases lay in between. In DNA, the CDR3 is TGTGCCAGTAGTTCGGCTACCTACAATGAGCAGTTCTTC. Translated: CASSSATYNEQFF.

The chain has TRBV6-5 and TRBJ2-3; weak D call: TRBD2 (5 bases). In germline, CDR1 is MNHEY, CDR2 SVGAGI. This CDR3 comprises 15 residues. V was pared by 2 bases and J by 0 bases, with 9 bases between. The CDR3 region is CASSYGSFSTDTQYF. The CDR3 DNA sequence: TGTGCCAGCAGTTACGGGAGTTTTAGCACAGATACGCAGTATTTT.

This chain uses TRBV5-4 with TRBJ2-2; D is ambiguous. The germline V and J ends were trimmed by 3 bases and 2 bases, with 11 bases remaining between them. The CDR3 runs 15 residues. In germline, CDR1 is SGHNT, CDR2 YYREEE (reference sequence). CDR3 nucleotides: TGTGCCAGCAGCTGGGGAAGCCTAAACACCGGGGAGCTGTTTTTT. Residues: CASSWGSLNTGELFF.

The chain has TRBV6-1 and TRBJ2-6, with TRBD1 as a possible D gene (6 bases). CDR1 is MNHNS, CDR2 SASEGT, per germline. Trimming took 4 bases from V and 4 from J, leaving 17 bases between them. This CDR3 spans 17 amino acids. The CDR3 is CASSGVSRGPGANVLTF. The CDR3 DNA sequence: TGTGCCAGCAGTGGGGTTTCCAGGGGACCCGGGGCCAACGTCCTGACTTTC.

As DNA, the CDR3 is TGTGCCAGCAGTTACTCGAGGGCGGATACGCAGTATTTT. As protein: CASSYSRADTQYF. The gene calls are TRBV6-5 and TRBJ2-3; TRBD2 is a possible D gene (5 bases). Trimming removed 0 bases from V and 6 bases from J, with 7 bases in between. The CDR3 runs to 13 residues. CDR1 MNHEY and CDR2 SVGAGI come from the germline V gene.

V and J are TRBV27 and TRBJ1-4, with D maybe TRBD1 (6 bases). V gave up 0 bases and J gave up 5 bases, with 13 bases separating them. The germline V gene encodes CDR1 MNHEY and CDR2 SMNVEV (reference sequence). The CDR3 loop spans 16 amino acids. In DNA, the CDR3 is TGTGCCAGCAGTTTATCGTCCCAGGGGTGGAATGAAAAACTGTTTTTT. It is translated as CASSLSSQGWNEKLFF.

The V call is TRBV5-4, the J call TRBJ2-3; 8 positions match TRBD2. With 0 bases clipped from V and 2 bases from J, the junction kept 2 bases outside the gene matches. CDR1 and CDR2 (germline): SGHNT, YYREEE (reference sequence). CDR3 length: 15 amino acids. The CDR3 nucleotides are TGTGCCAGCAGCTTGGCAGCGGGGGACACAGATACGCAGTATTTT. Translating gives CASSLAAGDTDTQYF.

J is TRBJ1-1 and V is TRBV28; D call uncertain. This CDR3 has 12 residues. Germline V gene data show CDR1 as MDHEN and CDR2 as SYDVKM. With 5 bases removed from V and 1 base from J, the gap between germline ends came to 5 bases. CDR3 DNA sequence: TGTGCCAGCAGTCCGGGGAACACTGAAGCTTTCTTT. It yields the protein CASSPGNTEAFF.

The V call is TRBV29-1, the J call TRBJ2-2, with a weak D call TRBD2 (6 bases). Germline-derived CDR1 and CDR2 are SQVTM and ANQGSEA. The CDR3 is 14 residues long. V shed 0 bases and J shed 6 bases, with 11 bases lying between them. CDR3 loop: CSVEDRTGAGELFF. The CDR3 bases are TGCAGCGTTGAAGATCGTACGGGGGCCGGGGAGCTGTTTTTT.

The chain has TRBV9 and TRBJ1-3; D possibly corresponds to TRBD1 (6 bases). The CDR3 totals 15 residues. V was trimmed by 4 bases and J by 0 bases, leaving 11 bases between them. CDR1 is SGDLS and CDR2 is YYNGEE in the germline V gene. The CDR3 here is CASSSGTSSGNTIYF. The CDR3 coding sequence is TGTGCCAGCAGCTCGGGGACAAGCTCTGGAAACACCATATATTTT. The full variable domain, with the rest looked up from reference TRBV9 and TRBJ1-3, is DSGVTQTPKHLITATGQRVTLRCSPRSGDLSVYWYQQSLDQGLQFLIQYYNGEERAKGNILERFSAQQFPDLHSELNLSSLELGDSALYFCASSSGTSSGNTIYFGEGSWLTVV.

V usage is TRBV7-6 and J usage is TRBJ2-7, with D unresolved. Trimming took off 5 bases at V and 0 bases at J, with 5 bases between the two ends. Germline loops: CDR1 SGHVS, CDR2 FNYEAQ. The CDR3 totals 12 residues. This chain's CDR3 is CASSPNSYEQYF. CDR3 nucleotides: TGTGCCAGCAGCCCGAACTCCTACGAGCAGTACTTC.

The rearrangement links TRBV6-1 to TRBJ1-2; weak D call: TRBD1 (6 bases). Germline lookup yields CDR1 MNHNS and CDR2 SASEGT. There are 12 residues in the CDR3. Deletions cut 1 base from V and 6 bases from J, with 6 bases between. The CDR3 DNA reads as TGTGCCAGCAGTGAAGGGACAGATGGCTACACCTTC. It specifies CASSEGTDGYTF.

V and J are TRBV7-9 and TRBJ2-5; D is perhaps TRBD1 (5 bases). Looked up from germline, CDR1 is SEHNR and CDR2 is FQNEAQ (reference sequence). The CDR3 covers 15 residues. Between the trimmed V and J ends, which lost 0 bases and 3 bases, there was a span of 11 bases. The chain's CDR3 is CASSLAQGREETQYF. As DNA, the CDR3 is TGTGCCAGCAGCTTAGCGCAGGGTAGGGAAGAGACCCAGTACTTC.

This chain links TRBV7-6 with TRBJ2-7; 14 nucleotides match TRBD2. CDR3 length equals 16 residues. The V segment lost 5 bases and the J segment 2 bases; nucleotides outside the gene matches: 5. Germline V gene sequence: CDR1 SGHVS, CDR2 FNYEAQ. The CDR3 nucleotides are TGTGCCAGCAGCCCCGCGACTAGCGGGGGGGCCTACGAGCAGTACTTC. Protein sequence: CASSPATSGGAYEQYF.

CDR3: CASSVAPTGGDTQYF. CDR3 DNA: TGTGCCAGCAGCGTAGCTCCGACAGGGGGGGATACGCAGTATTTT. This sequence joins TRBV9 and TRBJ2-3, with TRBD1 matching 9 bases. CDR3 length: 15 amino acids. V shed 0 bases and J 6 bases; nucleotides not matched to a gene: 5. Germline CDR1 and CDR2: SGDLS and YYNGEE.

The CDR3 region is CASSLGGREVWEQFF. Written as DNA, the CDR3 is TGTGCCAGCAGTTTAGGAGGCCGCGAGGTGTGGGAGCAGTTCTTC. V gene TRBV27 combines with J gene TRBJ2-1; weak D call: TRBD2 (5 bases). This CDR3 contains 15 residues. Germline V gives CDR1 MNHEY, CDR2 SMNVEV (reference sequence). V dropped 2 bases and J dropped 10 bases, with 18 bases sitting between them.

In nucleotides, the CDR3 is TGTGCCAGTCCGACAGGGAGGAATCAGCCCCAGCATTTT. Translation: CASPTGRNQPQHF. This chain links TRBV21-1 with TRBJ1-5; the table's TRBD1 call for D was not verified on the DNA. TRBV21-1 is classified as a pseudogene. The length of the CDR3 is 13 residues.

The gene calls are TRBV28 and TRBJ2-5, with D possibly matching TRBD1 (6 bases). The CDR3 length is 11 residues. Germline V CDR1 and CDR2: MDHEN, SYDVKM. The CDR3 DNA is TGTTCCTTGGGGGCTGGCGAGACCCAGTACTTC. It codes for CSLGAGETQYF.